This section outlines one T cell receptor beta chain sequence together with its context. What it binds is not known. These data come from a study of somatic mutations in cytotoxic T cells in rheumatoid arthritis. Study-level findings and limits: The study found CD8+ clonality increased with age in rheumatoid arthritis patients, not healthy controls.

Sequencing used immunoSEQ multiplex PCR; TCRdb keeps in-frame clones, though not all of them. In the table there are 25,000 to 30,000 clones, 82% of which are singletons. Germline CDR1 SGHVS, CDR2 FQNEAQ. The CDR3 length is 13 residues. The ends were cut back, 0 bases at V and 9 bases at J, with 9 bases in the middle. V gene TRBV7-8 combines with J gene TRBJ2-1; D not certain. Sequenced input: CD8+ T cells sorted from blood. The clonotype was recovered from a man aged 45-65 years in good health. In DNA form, the CDR3 reads TGTGCCAGCAGCTTAGCGGTGAGGAGTGAGCAGTTCTTC. Its translation: CASSLAVRSEQFF.